This is a list of T cell receptor beta chains from one sample in a study of blood T cell repertoires in COVID-19. Here immunoSEQ multiplex PCR was the method, and the copy in TCRdb shows in-frame clones only, minus some. The table includes about 33,000 clones, 65% to 90% detected once. Sample: peripheral blood. The receptors come from an elderly man with active COVID-19. Each CDR3 is given with its conserved first and last residue.

CDR3aa,j_gene,v_gene
CASSQVGRGDNEQFF,TRBJ2-1,TRBV4-1
CASSRGRGGSVVYEQYF,TRBJ2-7,TRBV3-1/TRBV3-2
CAIAGQGTYEQYF,TRBJ2-7,TRBV10-3
CASSSPGTYEQYF,TRBJ2-7,TRBV6-5
CASSRLPGQQETQYF,TRBJ2-5,TRBV4-1
CAIRRQASSYEQYF,TRBJ2-7,TRBV10-3
CASSLMGGNTEAFF,TRBJ1-1,TRBV7-9
CASSDLAGGSTDTQYF,TRBJ2-3,TRBV9
CASSPSRGQGLGGYTF,TRBJ1-2,TRBV7-2
CASSFGTGRVTEAFF,TRBJ1-1,TRBV27
CASSPRLLPYGYTF,TRBJ1-2,TRBV9
CASSYSKDGQGGYTF,TRBJ1-2,TRBV6-2/TRBV6-3
CASSLLAGDEQFF,TRBJ2-1,TRBV7-2
CSANRDYEQYF,TRBJ2-7,TRBV20-1
CASTFGLNTGELFF,TRBJ2-2,TRBV7-9